This T cell receptor (beta chain) was documented in a study of cytomegalovirus exposure and HLA in healthy donors. With regard to this clone: The antigen is unknown.

PCR used 60 Vbeta primers and 13 Jbeta primers. Here immunoSEQ multiplex PCR was the method, and the copy in TCRdb shows in-frame clones only, minus some. The table has hundreds of thousands of clones, 80% to 90% seen once; the top ten hold about 3%. The germline gives CDR1 SGHAT, CDR2 FQNNGV. Germline trimming cut 4 bases from V and 4 bases from J; bases unmatched to any gene: 6. This CDR3 has 14 residues. Study-wide results and caveats: In the analysis, some V segments, TRBV6-2 and TRBV6-3 included, were excluded as indistinguishable. In a later analysis, TCR beta V- and J-gene trimming was associated with a missense DCLRE1C variant. The presence/absence work took it that sequencing depth was about the same across donors.

This rearrangement joins TRBV11-2 to TRBJ2-5; 7 nucleotides agree with TRBD2. The sequenced sample was PBMCs. This sequence was found in a young man in good health and CMV-seronegative. Here the CDR3 reads CASSSPRGRETQYF. The CDR3 bases are TGTGCCAGCAGCTCCCCTCGCGGGAGAGAGACCCAGTACTTC.